This T cell receptor (beta chain) was documented in a study of cytomegalovirus exposure and HLA in healthy donors. Study-level results: Presence/absence analyses assumed roughly uniform sequencing depth across donors, which may not hold. As a later analysis showed, several of the most significant clusters appeared to be linked to common viral pathogens. Published work reported that the classifier diagnosed cytomegalovirus status with high specificity and sensitivity. Earlier analysis looked at TCR beta V segments, and most were productive about 87% or about 30% of the time.

Notes on this clone: Its antigen is unknown.

Per germline, CDR1 MNHEY and CDR2 SMNVEV (reference sequence). The ends were cut back, 6 bases at V and 0 bases at J, with 11 bases in the middle. CDR3 length: 14 residues. Researchers ran the PCR with 60 Vbeta and 13 Jbeta primers. Only in-frame clones appear in the TCRdb table, and some are missing; sequencing was by immunoSEQ multiplex PCR. Of more than 100,000 clones listed, under 85% are singletons. This TCR was recovered from a human donor in good health. The chain is built from TRBV27 and TRBJ1-2; D gene unclear. The source material was PBMCs. The chain's CDR3 is CASREGNSNYGYTF. The CDR3 DNA reads as TGTGCCAGCAGGGAGGGCAACTCTAACTATGGCTACACCTTC.